This is a list of T cell receptor beta chains from one sample in a study of control samples from healthy donors and cancer patients. Using immunoSEQ multiplex PCR, the repertoire was profiled, and TCRdb retains in-frame clones only, with some absent. The repertoire holds some 140,000 clones, with approximately 92% as singletons. The material sequenced was blood. The receptors were gathered from a man under 40 in good health. Both conserved end residues are part of each CDR3. Fields, in order: V gene, clone size, D gene, J gene, CDR3 DNA, CDR3 protein. The D gene is left open where the match is weak. Size is omitted from some rows. Given values are once, few, many or a class for expanded clones.

TRBV6-6,.,TRBD2,TRBJ2-1,TGTGCCAGCAACCCTAGCGGGAGCTACAATGAGCAGTTCTTC,CASNPSGSYNEQFF
TRBV24-1,.,.,TRBJ2-7,TGTGCCACCAGTGATTCCCCGGGACAAGGCGGTTTGTGGGAGGTCGAGCAGTACTTC,CATSDSPGQGGLWEVEQYF
TRBV4-1,.,TRBD1,TRBJ1-6,TGCGCCAGCAGCCCGGCCCGGGACAGGCGGAATTCACCCCTCCACTTT,CASSPARDRRNSPLHF
TRBV4-3,.,TRBD2,TRBJ2-2,TGCGCCAGCAGCCAAGTAGCTAGCGGGAGTTACACCGGGGAGCTGTTTTTT,CASSQVASGSYTGELFF
TRBV13,.,.,TRBJ2-5,TGTGCCAGCAGCTCCCAGGGCCTACCGACCCAGTACTTC,CASSSQGLPTQYF
TRBV27,.,TRBD1,TRBJ1-2,TGTGCCAGCAGAGTCAATACAGGGGCTGGCTACACCTTC,CASRVNTGAGYTF
TRBV27,.,TRBD1,TRBJ1-5,TGTGCCAGCGCTGAGGGGGCTAGGAGCAATCAGCCCCAGCATTTT,CASAEGARSNQPQHF
TRBV29-1,.,.,TRBJ2-7,TGCAGCGTTGTTGTTCCGGGACGCAACTCCTACGAGCAGTACTTC,CSVVVPGRNSYEQYF
TRBV7-9,.,TRBD1,TRBJ2-3,TGTGCCAGCAGCCTGGGGGACAGGGACACAGATACGCAGTATTTT,CASSLGDRDTDTQYF
TRBV9,once,TRBD2,TRBJ2-5,TGTGCCAGCAGCGTGAGTCCGGGACTAGCGGGAGGTTCGGAAGAGACCCAGTACTTC,CASSVSPGLAGGSEETQYF
TRBV5-4,.,.,TRBJ2-2,TGTGCCAGCAGCACTGGAGGGGGCCGTAACACCGGGGAGCTGTTTTTT,CASSTGGGRNTGELFF
TRBV9,.,.,TRBJ2-1,TGTGCCAGCAGCTCCGTGTTGGCGACATCAAGCTCCTACAATGAGCAGTTCTTC,CASSSVLATSSSYNEQFF
TRBV21-1,.,.,TRBJ1-2,TGTGCCAGCAGCAAAAGGGTAGACAATGGCTACACCTTC,CASSKRVDNGYTF
TRBV11-3,.,TRBD1,TRBJ1-1,TGTGCCAGCAGTATTCTCAGGGGGACGACTGAAGCTTTCTTT,CASSILRGTTEAFF
TRBV11-3,.,TRBD1,TRBJ2-3,TGTGCCAGCATGGAACAGGGGGCCGCAGATACGCAGTATTTT,CASMEQGAADTQYF
TRBV30,.,TRBD1,TRBJ2-2,TGTGCCTGGAGTGTACAGGGGGCCACCGGGGAGCTGTTTTTT,CAWSVQGATGELFF
TRBV11-2,.,.,TRBJ1-1,TGTGCCAGCAGCTTTTCCCCGGACAGCTTGGGCACTGAAGCTTTCTTT,CASSFSPDSLGTEAFF
TRBV6-2/TRBV6-3,.,.,TRBJ2-5,TGTGCCAGCAGTTACGCTTTAGAGACCCAGTACTTC,CASSYALETQYF
TRBV19,.,TRBD1,TRBJ1-6,TGTGCCAGTAGTATACTCGGGACAGGGCATAATTCACCCCTCCACTTT,CASSILGTGHNSPLHF
TRBV10-3,.,.,TRBJ1-6,TGTGCCATCAGTGAGTTGGGGGTTGCGTCACCCCTCCACTTT,CAISELGVASPLHF
TRBV7-9,.,TRBD1,TRBJ1-3,TGTGCCAGCAGCCCAGGGACAGCGGGAGACACCATATATTTT,CASSPGTAGDTIYF
TRBV6-1,.,TRBD2,TRBJ2-6,TGTGCCAGCAGTGGGACTAGGAACTCTGGGGCCAACGTCCTGACTTTC,CASSGTRNSGANVLTF
TRBV11-3,.,TRBD2,TRBJ2-7,TGTGCCAGCAGCTTGTTACTAGCGGAGGACTACGAGCAGTACTTC,CASSLLLAEDYEQYF
TRBV10-1,.,.,TRBJ2-3,TGCGCCAGCAGTAGGGGGTTAGTAACAGATACGCAGTATTTT,CASSRGLVTDTQYF
TRBV6-5,.,TRBD1,TRBJ2-2,TGTGCCAGCACTTACGGACAGGGGGCAATCGGGGAGCTGTTTTTT,CASTYGQGAIGELFF
TRBV3-1/TRBV3-2,.,TRBD2,TRBJ2-5,TGTGCCAGCAGCCGAACAGGCCTACTAGCGGGAGTAGGAGAGACCCAGTACTTC,CASSRTGLLAGVGETQYF
TRBV5-4,.,TRBD2,TRBJ2-7,TGTGCCAGCAGCTTGGACCTAGCGGGCTACGAGCAGTACTTC,CASSLDLAGYEQYF
TRBV6-6,once,TRBD1,TRBJ2-1,TGTGCCAGCACCCTACGGCGACAGGGCTACAATGAGCAGTTCTTC,CASTLRRQGYNEQFF
TRBV19,.,.,TRBJ2-1,TGTGCCAGTATGGTGGGAGTGATGGGTTCCTACAATGAGCAGTTCTTC,CASMVGVMGSYNEQFF
TRBV5-1,.,.,TRBJ2-1,TGCGCCAGCAGCGGTGCCTTGGAATCCTACAATGAGCAGTTCTTC,CASSGALESYNEQFF
TRBV7-9,.,.,TRBJ1-1,TGTGCCAGCAGCTTAGCTTTACAGGACCCTTTCTTT,CASSLALQDPFF
TRBV12-3/TRBV12-4,.,.,TRBJ2-3,TGTGCCAGCAGTTTGAAGGGTCGTACGCAGTATTTT,CASSLKGRTQYF
TRBV16,once,.,TRBJ2-2,TGTGCCAGCAGCCAAACCCCGCCGTCTTTTAATCCAAGGGAGCTGTTTTTT,CASSQTPPSFNPRELFF
TRBV7-9,once,.,TRBJ2-7,TGTGCCAGCAGCTGGGACGGGTCCTACGAGCAGTACTTC,CASSWDGSYEQYF
TRBV5-1,.,TRBD2,TRBJ2-1,TGCGCCAGCAGCTTGGACACTAGCGGGAGTAATAATGAGCAGTTCTTC,CASSLDTSGSNNEQFF
TRBV9,.,TRBD1,TRBJ1-1,TGTGCCAGCAGCGTAGGAGGGACAGATGAAGCTTTCTTT,CASSVGGTDEAFF
TRBV7-2,.,TRBD2,TRBJ2-7,TGTGCCAGCAGCTTAACTAGCGGGATAGGGAAGCAGTACTTC,CASSLTSGIGKQYF